Listed below are T cell receptor beta chains from one sample, sequenced in a study of CD8 T cells in ankylosing spondylitis. TCRdb independently ran MiXCR on the 5' RACE reads; one entry per CDR3 protein. The sample lists hundreds of thousands of distinct CDR3 sequences; roughly 12% were seen once. Sample: blood, either unsorted or a sorted T cell fraction (not recorded which). The receptors come from a male donor with ankylosing spondylitis. Both conserved end residues are part of each CDR3. A D gene is named only where the DNA matches it firmly. For some rows the clone size is stated as once, few or many, or as a class when expanded; others skip it.

size: few
V: TRBV27
D: TRBD1
J: TRBJ1-2
DNA: TGTGCCAGCAGTAAATCCAGGACAGGCATCTATGGCTACACCTTC
CDR3: CASSKSRTGIYGYTF

size: .
V: TRBV5-5
D: .
J: TRBJ2-5
DNA: TGTGCCAGCAGCTTGGAAGGGGCGACTACCCAGTACTTC
CDR3: CASSLEGATTQYF

size: .
V: TRBV27
D: TRBD1
J: TRBJ2-1
DNA: TGTGCCAGCAGCAGGGACAGGATTGACAATGAGCAGTTCTTC
CDR3: CASSRDRIDNEQFF

size: .
V: TRBV11-2
D: TRBD2
J: TRBJ2-7
DNA: TGTGCCAGCAGCTTAGAGGGGCCAGACCGACTAGCGGGAGACGAGCAGTACTTC
CDR3: CASSLEGPDRLAGDEQYF

size: .
V: TRBV20-1
D: .
J: TRBJ1-6
DNA: TGCAGTGCTAGAGTGTCAGGGAGCTCCTATAATTCACCCCTCCACTTT
CDR3: CSARVSGSSYNSPLHF

size: few
V: TRBV10-3
D: .
J: TRBJ2-3
DNA: TGTGCCATCAGTGATAGAGTTTCTAGCACAGATACGCAGTATTTT
CDR3: CAISDRVSSTDTQYF

size: .
V: TRBV7-2
D: .
J: TRBJ1-2
DNA: TGTGCCACCCTAAGAACTATAGGGGAGGGTGGCTACACCTTC
CDR3: CATLRTIGEGGYTF

size: few
V: TRBV15
D: .
J: TRBJ2-3
DNA: TGTGCCACCAGCAACCGGGATCCTAACACAGATACGCAGTATTTT
CDR3: CATSNRDPNTDTQYF

size: .
V: TRBV12-3/TRBV12-4
D: .
J: TRBJ2-3
DNA: TGTGCCAGCAGCTCTATAGCGACCACAGATACGCAGTATTTT
CDR3: CASSSIATTDTQYF

size: few
V: TRBV12-3/TRBV12-4
D: .
J: TRBJ1-3
DNA: TGTGCCAGCAGTTTTATAACGCCTGGAAACACCATATATTTT
CDR3: CASSFITPGNTIYF

size: .
V: TRBV3-1
D: .
J: TRBJ1-2
DNA: TGTGCCAGCAGCCCTCGCGAGCGTGGCTACACCTTC
CDR3: CASSPRERGYTF

size: many
V: TRBV20-1
D: TRBD1
J: TRBJ2-3
DNA: TGCAGTGCTACTCCCCCAGAGGACAGGGGACTCACAGATACGCAGTATTTT
CDR3: CSATPPEDRGLTDTQYF

size: few
V: TRBV29-1
D: TRBD1
J: TRBJ1-5
DNA: TGCAGCGTCGGGACAGGGGGCCACAATCAGCCCCAGCATTTT
CDR3: CSVGTGGHNQPQHF

size: .
V: TRBV24-1
D: .
J: TRBJ2-1
DNA: TGTGCCACCAGTGATTCGTGGCGGGGAGGAAATGAGCAGTTCTTC
CDR3: CATSDSWRGGNEQFF

size: few
V: TRBV5-6
D: .
J: TRBJ2-7
DNA: TGTGCCAGCAGCCCAATGAGGGGGTACGAGCAGTACTTC
CDR3: CASSPMRGYEQYF

size: many
V: TRBV10-1
D: TRBD1
J: TRBJ2-7
DNA: TGCGCCAGCAGTGACGGGACAGATGCCTACGAGCAGTACTTC
CDR3: CASSDGTDAYEQYF

size: .
V: TRBV12-3/TRBV12-4
D: TRBD2
J: TRBJ2-5
DNA: TGTGCCAGCAGTTGGGAGGGGCGCACTTTAGAGACCCAGTACTTC
CDR3: CASSWEGRTLETQYF

size: .
V: TRBV5-5
D: TRBD1
J: TRBJ2-1
DNA: TGTGCCACCTTACAGGGGCCTCTCCATGAGCAGTTCTTC
CDR3: CATLQGPLHEQFF

size: few
V: TRBV29-1
D: .
J: TRBJ1-3
DNA: TGCAGCGTCCTACAAGGGGGACGGGGAAACACCATATATTTT
CDR3: CSVLQGGRGNTIYF

size: .
V: TRBV24-1
D: .
J: TRBJ2-1
DNA: TGTGCCACCAGTGATTTAGCCCCTGTGTCCTACAATGAGCAGTTCTTC
CDR3: CATSDLAPVSYNEQFF

size: few
V: TRBV6-5
D: TRBD1
J: TRBJ1-5
DNA: TGTGCCAGCAGTTCTACAGTTGGGACAGGCGGCGTGTGGCCCCAGCATTTT
CDR3: CASSSTVGTGGVWPQHF

size: .
V: TRBV9
D: .
J: TRBJ1-2
DNA: TGTGCCAGCAGCCAGCCCGTATATGGCTACACCTTC
CDR3: CASSQPVYGYTF

size: .
V: TRBV7-8
D: .
J: TRBJ2-7
DNA: TGTGCCAGCAGCTTAGTTTCGTCTATACCGTCCAACGAGCAGTACTTC
CDR3: CASSLVSSIPSNEQYF

size: few
V: TRBV7-9
D: TRBD2
J: TRBJ2-3
DNA: TGTGCCAGCAGCCGTTCGGCTAGCGGGGCCACAGATACGCAGTATTTT
CDR3: CASSRSASGATDTQYF

size: .
V: TRBV18
D: TRBD2
J: TRBJ2-4
DNA: TGTGCCAGCTCACCTCGCCCAGCGGCTAGCGGGGCCAAAAACATTCAGTACTTC
CDR3: CASSPRPAASGAKNIQYF

size: once
V: TRBV20-1
D: .
J: TRBJ2-7
DNA: TGCAGTGCTAGTCAGCACGAGCAGTACTTC
CDR3: CSASQHEQYF

size: few
V: TRBV5-5
D: .
J: TRBJ1-2
DNA: TGTGCCAGCAGCCCTGAGGTGCTCGATGGCTACACCTTC
CDR3: CASSPEVLDGYTF

size: many
V: TRBV27
D: .
J: TRBJ2-1
DNA: TGTGCCAGCAGTTTAACGGGGGGCCGCTCCTACAATGAGCAGTTCTTC
CDR3: CASSLTGGRSYNEQFF

size: .
V: TRBV20-1
D: .
J: TRBJ2-7
DNA: TGCAGTGCCCCGGGGGGACAGAAGCAGTACTTC
CDR3: CSAPGGQKQYF

size: .
V: TRBV5-1
D: TRBD2
J: TRBJ2-1
DNA: TGCGCCAGCAGAAGGATAGCGGGAGGGGAGAATGAGCAGTTCTTC
CDR3: CASRRIAGGENEQFF

size: few
V: TRBV20-1
D: TRBD2
J: TRBJ2-1
DNA: TGCAGTGCTAGAGCCCCTAGCGGGAGAGGGAACAATGAGCAGTTCTTC
CDR3: CSARAPSGRGNNEQFF

size: many
V: TRBV29-1
D: .
J: TRBJ1-5
DNA: TGCAGCGTTGCAGGACAGTATAGCAATCAGCCCCAGCATTTT
CDR3: CSVAGQYSNQPQHF

size: few
V: TRBV3-1
D: TRBD1
J: TRBJ1-5
DNA: TGTGCCAGCAGCCAGAATACAGGGGCCATCTGGCCCCAGCATTTT
CDR3: CASSQNTGAIWPQHF

size: .
V: TRBV5-1
D: .
J: TRBJ2-3
DNA: TGCGCCAGCAGCTTGGATCAGCACACAGATACGCAGTATTTT
CDR3: CASSLDQHTDTQYF

size: .
V: TRBV11-2
D: .
J: TRBJ1-2
DNA: TGTGCCAGCAGCTTAGAAAGGGGCTCTAACTATGGCTACACCTTC
CDR3: CASSLERGSNYGYTF

size: .
V: TRBV5-4
D: TRBD2
J: TRBJ2-1
DNA: TGTGCCAGCAGCTTGAGGGGGGCTAGCGGGCTCCGGGCGGGGATCAATGAGCAGTTCTTC
CDR3: CASSLRGASGLRAGINEQFF

size: .
V: TRBV15
D: TRBD2
J: TRBJ2-5
DNA: TGTGCCACCAGCAGAGATCGGGGGGGCGCCCAAGAGACCCAGTACTTC
CDR3: CATSRDRGGAQETQYF

size: few
V: TRBV6-1
D: TRBD1
J: TRBJ1-2
DNA: TGTGCCAGCAGACCTACAGGGGGCTATGGCTACACCTTC
CDR3: CASRPTGGYGYTF

size: .
V: TRBV15
D: .
J: TRBJ1-4
DNA: TGTGCCACCAGCAGACGGGCGGGCAGGGATAATGAAAAACTGTTTTTT
CDR3: CATSRRAGRDNEKLFF

size: few
V: TRBV19
D: TRBD1
J: TRBJ1-1
DNA: TGTGCCAGTAGTTGGGGACAGCGTCCCGAAGCTTTCTTT
CDR3: CASSWGQRPEAFF

size: many
V: TRBV11-2
D: .
J: TRBJ1-1
DNA: TGTGCCAGCAGCTTAAGGCCTTTGGGCGCTGAAGCTTTCTTT
CDR3: CASSLRPLGAEAFF

size: .
V: TRBV15
D: TRBD1
J: TRBJ1-4
DNA: TGTGCCACCAGCAGAGATGGAGACAGGGCTAATGAAAAACTGTTTTTT
CDR3: CATSRDGDRANEKLFF

size: .
V: TRBV5-1
D: .
J: TRBJ1-1
DNA: TGCGCCAGCAGCGTGGGACAAATTAACACTGAAGCTTTCTTT
CDR3: CASSVGQINTEAFF

size: .
V: TRBV27
D: TRBD1
J: TRBJ1-1
DNA: TGTGCCAGCAGGGGGACAGGCGGTTGGAACACTGAAGCTTTCTTT
CDR3: CASRGTGGWNTEAFF

size: .
V: TRBV7-8
D: TRBD1
J: TRBJ2-2
DNA: TGTGCCAGCAGTTATACAGGGGGCCCCGGGGAGCTGTTTTTT
CDR3: CASSYTGGPGELFF

size: .
V: TRBV27
D: .
J: TRBJ2-3
DNA: TGTGCCAGCAGTGTAGGGTCCGATACGCAGTATTTT
CDR3: CASSVGSDTQYF

size: .
V: TRBV7-9
D: .
J: TRBJ1-1
DNA: TGTGCCAGCAGCTTAGTGGTCAACCATAACACTGAAGCTTTCTTT
CDR3: CASSLVVNHNTEAFF

size: many
V: TRBV12-3/TRBV12-4
D: .
J: TRBJ2-5
DNA: TGTGCCAGCAGTCACAGGGAACGCAGTGGGACCCAGTACTTC
CDR3: CASSHRERSGTQYF

size: few
V: TRBV12-3/TRBV12-4
D: TRBD2
J: TRBJ2-1
DNA: TGTGCCAGCACCCTGGGGGGGTTCGTCTACAATGAGCAGTTCTTC
CDR3: CASTLGGFVYNEQFF

size: few
V: TRBV20-1
D: TRBD1
J: TRBJ2-4
DNA: TGCAGTGCGATCCCGGACAGGGAACCTCGCGAGTACTTC
CDR3: CSAIPDREPREYF

size: .
V: TRBV7-9
D: .
J: TRBJ1-1
DNA: TGTGCCAGCAGCTTAACGGCGCCGGGGACTGAAGCTTTCTTT
CDR3: CASSLTAPGTEAFF

size: few
V: TRBV15
D: .
J: TRBJ2-1
DNA: TGTGCCACCAGCAGAGATTTTTCCTACAATGAGCAGTTCTTC
CDR3: CATSRDFSYNEQFF

size: .
V: TRBV27
D: TRBD1
J: TRBJ2-1
DNA: TGTGCCAGCAGTTTATCGAACAGGGGGCGTTACAATGAGCAGTTCTTC
CDR3: CASSLSNRGRYNEQFF

size: .
V: TRBV9
D: TRBD1
J: TRBJ1-1
DNA: TGTGCCAGCAGCGTCACCGGGACAGCGAACACTGAAGCTTTCTTT
CDR3: CASSVTGTANTEAFF

size: few
V: TRBV18
D: TRBD1
J: TRBJ1-1
DNA: TGTGCCAGCTCACCCGGACAGGAAAGGAACACTGAAGCTTTCTTT
CDR3: CASSPGQERNTEAFF

size: .
V: TRBV24-1
D: TRBD2
J: TRBJ2-1
DNA: TGTGCCACCAGTGATTGGGGGACTAGTTTACATGAGCAGTTCTTC
CDR3: CATSDWGTSLHEQFF

size: .
V: TRBV4-2
D: .
J: TRBJ2-7
DNA: TGTGCCAGCAGCCAAGAGGGGTCCCTAGCCTACGAGCAGTACTTC
CDR3: CASSQEGSLAYEQYF